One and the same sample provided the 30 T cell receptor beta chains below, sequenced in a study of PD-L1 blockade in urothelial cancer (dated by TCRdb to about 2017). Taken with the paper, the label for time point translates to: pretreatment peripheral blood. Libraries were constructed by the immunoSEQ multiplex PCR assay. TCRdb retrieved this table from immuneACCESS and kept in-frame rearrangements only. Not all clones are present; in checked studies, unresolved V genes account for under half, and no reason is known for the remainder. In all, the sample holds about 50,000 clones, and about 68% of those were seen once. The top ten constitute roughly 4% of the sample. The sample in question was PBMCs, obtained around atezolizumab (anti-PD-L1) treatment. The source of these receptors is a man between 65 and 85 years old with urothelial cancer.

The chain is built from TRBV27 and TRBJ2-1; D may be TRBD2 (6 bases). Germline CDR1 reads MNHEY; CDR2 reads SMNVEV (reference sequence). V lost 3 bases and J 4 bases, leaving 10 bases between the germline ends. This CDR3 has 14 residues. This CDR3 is CASSLASEYNEQFF. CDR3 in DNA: TGTGCCAGCAGTTTGGCTAGCGAATACAATGAGCAGTTCTTC.

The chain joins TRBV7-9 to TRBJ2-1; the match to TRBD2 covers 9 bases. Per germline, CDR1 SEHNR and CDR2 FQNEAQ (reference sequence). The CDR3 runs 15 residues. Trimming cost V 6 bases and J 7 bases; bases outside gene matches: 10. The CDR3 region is CASRSHLSGRNEQFF. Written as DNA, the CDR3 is TGTGCCAGCAGATCTCACCTTAGCGGGAGAAATGAGCAGTTCTTC.

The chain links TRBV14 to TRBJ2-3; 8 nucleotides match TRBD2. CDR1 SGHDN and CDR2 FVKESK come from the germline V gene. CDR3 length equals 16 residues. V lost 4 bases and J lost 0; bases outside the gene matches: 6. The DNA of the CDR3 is TGTGCCAGCAGCCCACTAGCGGAGCTTAGCACAGATACGCAGTATTTT. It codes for CASSPLAELSTDTQYF.

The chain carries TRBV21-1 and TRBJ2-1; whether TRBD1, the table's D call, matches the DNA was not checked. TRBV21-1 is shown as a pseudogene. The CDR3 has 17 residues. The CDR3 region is CASSKEAAGGTLYEQFF. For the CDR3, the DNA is TGTGCCAGCAGCAAAGAAGCGGCAGGGGGGACCCTTTATGAGCAGTTCTTC.

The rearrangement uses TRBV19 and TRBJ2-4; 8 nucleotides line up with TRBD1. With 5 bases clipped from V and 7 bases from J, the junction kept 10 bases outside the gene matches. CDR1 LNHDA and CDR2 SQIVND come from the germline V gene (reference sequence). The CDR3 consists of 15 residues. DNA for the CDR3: TGTGCCAGTAGTCCTCGGACAGGGACGGGGAACATTCAGTACTTC. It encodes CASSPRTGTGNIQYF. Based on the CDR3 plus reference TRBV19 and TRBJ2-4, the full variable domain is DGGITQSPKYLFRKEGQNVTLSCEQNLNHDAMYWYRQDPGQGLRLIYYSQIVNDFQKGDIAEGYSVSREKKESFPLTVTSAQKNPTAFYLCASSPRTGTGNIQYFGAGTRLSVL.

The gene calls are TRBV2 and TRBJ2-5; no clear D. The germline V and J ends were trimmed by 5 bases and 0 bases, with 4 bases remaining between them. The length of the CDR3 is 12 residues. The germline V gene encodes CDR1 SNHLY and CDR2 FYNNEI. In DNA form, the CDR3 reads TGTGCCAGCAGTCCCTACCAAGAGACCCAGTACTTC. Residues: CASSPYQETQYF. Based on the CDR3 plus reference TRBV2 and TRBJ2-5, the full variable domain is EPEVTQTPSHQVTQMGQEVILRCVPISNHLYFYWYRQILGQKVEFLVSFYNNEISEKSEIFDDQFSVERPDGSNFTLKIRSTKLEDSAMYFCASSPYQETQYFGPGTRLLVL.

The CDR3 loop reads CASSLSGTTAYEQYF. In DNA, the CDR3 is TGTGCCAGCAGCTTATCAGGGACTACCGCATACGAGCAGTACTTC. The chain joins TRBV11-1 to TRBJ2-7; 7 bases are shared with TRBD2. After removal of 2 bases from V and 4 bases from J, the junction contained 8 bases not matched to a gene. This CDR3 contains 15 residues. Germline CDR1 reads SGHAT; CDR2 reads FQDESV (reference sequence).

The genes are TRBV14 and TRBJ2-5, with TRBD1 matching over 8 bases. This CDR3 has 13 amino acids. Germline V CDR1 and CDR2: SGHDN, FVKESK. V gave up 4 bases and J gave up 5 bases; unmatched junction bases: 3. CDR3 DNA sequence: TGTGCCAGCAGCCGCAGGGGGCGGGAGACCCAGTACTTC. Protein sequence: CASSRRGRETQYF.

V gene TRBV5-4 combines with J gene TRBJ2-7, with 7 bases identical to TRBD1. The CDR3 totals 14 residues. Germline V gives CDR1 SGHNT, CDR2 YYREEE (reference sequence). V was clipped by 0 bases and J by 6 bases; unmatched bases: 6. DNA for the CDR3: TGTGCCAGCAGCTTGGACAGGGGCCCGTCCGAGCAGTACTTC. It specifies CASSLDRGPSEQYF.

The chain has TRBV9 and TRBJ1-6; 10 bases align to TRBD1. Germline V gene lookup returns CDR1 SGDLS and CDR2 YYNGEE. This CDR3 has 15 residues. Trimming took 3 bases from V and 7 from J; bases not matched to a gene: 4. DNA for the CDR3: TGTGCCAGCAGCGAGGGACAGGGGCCAAATTCACCCCTCCACTTT. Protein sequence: CASSEGQGPNSPLHF. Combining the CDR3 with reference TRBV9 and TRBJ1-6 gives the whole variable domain DSGVTQTPKHLITATGQRVTLRCSPRSGDLSVYWYQQSLDQGLQFLIQYYNGEERAKGNILERFSAQQFPDLHSELNLSSLELGDSALYFCASSEGQGPNSPLHFGNGTRLTVT.

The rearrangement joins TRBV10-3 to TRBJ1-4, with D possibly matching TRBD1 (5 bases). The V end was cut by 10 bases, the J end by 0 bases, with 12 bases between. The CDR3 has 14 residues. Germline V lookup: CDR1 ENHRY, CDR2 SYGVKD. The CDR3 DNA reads TGTGCCACATCAGACAGAGCAACTAATGAAAAACTGTTTTTT. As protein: CATSDRATNEKLFF.

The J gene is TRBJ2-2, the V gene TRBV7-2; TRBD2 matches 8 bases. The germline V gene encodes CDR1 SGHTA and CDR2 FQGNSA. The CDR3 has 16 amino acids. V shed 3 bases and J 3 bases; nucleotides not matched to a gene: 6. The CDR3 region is CASSLISGVYTGELFF. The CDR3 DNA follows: TGTGCCAGCAGCTTGATTAGCGGGGTTTACACCGGGGAGCTGTTTTTT.

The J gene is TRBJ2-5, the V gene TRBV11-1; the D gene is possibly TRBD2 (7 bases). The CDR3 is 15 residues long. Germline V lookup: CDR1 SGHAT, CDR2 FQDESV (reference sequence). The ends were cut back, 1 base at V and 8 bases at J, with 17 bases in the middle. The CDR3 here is CASSLGRGGAPTQYF. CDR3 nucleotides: TGTGCCAGCAGCTTAGGAAGGGGGGGAGCCCCAACCCAGTACTTC.

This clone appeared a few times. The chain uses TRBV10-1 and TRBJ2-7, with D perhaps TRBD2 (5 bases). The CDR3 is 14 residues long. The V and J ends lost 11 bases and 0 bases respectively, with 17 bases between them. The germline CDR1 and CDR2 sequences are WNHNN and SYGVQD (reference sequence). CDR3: CAPRAGRSSYEQYF. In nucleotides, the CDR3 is TGCGCCCCTCGGGCGGGCCGAAGCTCCTACGAGCAGTACTTC.

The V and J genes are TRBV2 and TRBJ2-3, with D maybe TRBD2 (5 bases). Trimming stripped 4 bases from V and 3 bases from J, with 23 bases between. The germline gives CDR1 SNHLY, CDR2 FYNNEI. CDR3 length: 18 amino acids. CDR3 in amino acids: CASSVSADLLQGTDTQYF. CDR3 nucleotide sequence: TGTGCCAGCAGTGTTTCAGCGGACCTACTTCAAGGGACAGATACGCAGTATTTT.

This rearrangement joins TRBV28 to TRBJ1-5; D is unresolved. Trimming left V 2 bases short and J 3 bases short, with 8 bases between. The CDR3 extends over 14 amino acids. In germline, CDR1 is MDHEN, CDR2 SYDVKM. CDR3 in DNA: TGTGCCAGCAGTTTAGGGCAGGACAATCAGCCCCAGCATTTT. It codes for CASSLGQDNQPQHF.

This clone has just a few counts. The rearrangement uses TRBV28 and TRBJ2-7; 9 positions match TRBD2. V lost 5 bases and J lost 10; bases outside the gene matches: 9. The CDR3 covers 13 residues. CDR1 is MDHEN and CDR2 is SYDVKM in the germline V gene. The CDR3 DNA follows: TGTGCCAGCAGTCTTATAGCGGGAGAAGTCCAGTACTTC. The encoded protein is CASSLIAGEVQYF.

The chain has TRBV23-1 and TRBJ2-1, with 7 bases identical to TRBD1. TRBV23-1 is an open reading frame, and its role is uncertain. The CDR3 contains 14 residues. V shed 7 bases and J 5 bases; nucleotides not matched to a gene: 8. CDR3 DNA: TGCGCCAGCACGGGCAGGGGGTCAGACAATGAGCAGTTCTTC. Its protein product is CASTGRGSDNEQFF.

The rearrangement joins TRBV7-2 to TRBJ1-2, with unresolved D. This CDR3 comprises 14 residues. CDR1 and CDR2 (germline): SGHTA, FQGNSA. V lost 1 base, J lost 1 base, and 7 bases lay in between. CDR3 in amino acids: CASSLEQSNYGYTF. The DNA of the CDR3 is TGTGCCAGCAGCTTAGAACAGAGTAACTATGGCTACACCTTC.

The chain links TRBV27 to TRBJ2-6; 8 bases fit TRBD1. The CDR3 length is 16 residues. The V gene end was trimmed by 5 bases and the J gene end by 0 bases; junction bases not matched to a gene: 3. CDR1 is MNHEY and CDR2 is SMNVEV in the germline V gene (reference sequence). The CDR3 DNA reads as TGTGCCAGCAGTAGACAGGGGAGCTCTGGGGCCAACGTCCTGACTTTC. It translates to CASSRQGSSGANVLTF.

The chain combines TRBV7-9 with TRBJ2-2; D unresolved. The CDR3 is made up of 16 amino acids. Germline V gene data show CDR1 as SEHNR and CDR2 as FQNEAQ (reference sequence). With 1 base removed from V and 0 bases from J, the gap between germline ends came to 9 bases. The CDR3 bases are TGTGCCAGCAGCTTAGGGTACAGAGCGAACACCGGGGAGCTGTTTTTT. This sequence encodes CASSLGYRANTGELFF.

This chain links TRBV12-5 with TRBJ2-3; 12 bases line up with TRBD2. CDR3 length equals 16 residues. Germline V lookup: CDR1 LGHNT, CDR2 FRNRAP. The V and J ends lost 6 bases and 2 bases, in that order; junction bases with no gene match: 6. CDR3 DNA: TGTGCTAGTGGACTCGGGACTAGCGGGCCCACAGATACGCAGTATTTT. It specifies CASGLGTSGPTDTQYF.

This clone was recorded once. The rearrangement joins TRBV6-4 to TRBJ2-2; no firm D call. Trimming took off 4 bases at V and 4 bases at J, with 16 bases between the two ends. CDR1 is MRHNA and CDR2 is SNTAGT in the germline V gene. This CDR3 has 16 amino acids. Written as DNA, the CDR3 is TGTGCCAGCAGTGCTTCACCTAGTGCTGGCACCGGGGAGCTGTTTTTT. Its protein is CASSASPSAGTGELFF.

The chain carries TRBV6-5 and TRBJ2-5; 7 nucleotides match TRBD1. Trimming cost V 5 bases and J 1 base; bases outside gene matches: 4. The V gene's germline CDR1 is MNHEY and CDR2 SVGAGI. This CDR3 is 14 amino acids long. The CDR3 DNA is TGTGCCAGCAGTATCGACAGGGTCCAAGAGACCCAGTACTTC. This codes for CASSIDRVQETQYF.

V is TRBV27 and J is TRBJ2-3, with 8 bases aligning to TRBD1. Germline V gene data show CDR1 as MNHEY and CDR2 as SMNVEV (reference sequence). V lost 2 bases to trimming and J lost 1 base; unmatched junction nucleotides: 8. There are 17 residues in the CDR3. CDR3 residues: CASSLRVGGQGTDTQYF. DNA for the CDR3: TGTGCCAGCAGTTTAAGGGTAGGGGGACAGGGCACAGATACGCAGTATTTT.

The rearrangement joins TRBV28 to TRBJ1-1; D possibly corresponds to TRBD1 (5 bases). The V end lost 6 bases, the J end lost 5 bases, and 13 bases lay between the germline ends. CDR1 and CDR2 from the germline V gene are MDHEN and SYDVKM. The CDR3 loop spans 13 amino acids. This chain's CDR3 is CASRPGGVTEAFF. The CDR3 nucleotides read TGTGCCAGCAGACCGGGAGGGGTGACTGAAGCTTTCTTT.

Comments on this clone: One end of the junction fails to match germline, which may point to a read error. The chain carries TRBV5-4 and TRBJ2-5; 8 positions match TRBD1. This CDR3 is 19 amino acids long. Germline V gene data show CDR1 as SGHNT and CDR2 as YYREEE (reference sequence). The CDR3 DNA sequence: TGTGCCAGCAGCTCTCTAGGGCAGGGGGCGCGATGGGGGGTAGAGAACCAGTACTTC. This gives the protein CASSSLGQGARWGVENQYF. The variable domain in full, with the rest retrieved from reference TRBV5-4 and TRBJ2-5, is ETGVTQSPTHLIKTRGQQVTLRCSSQSGHNTVSWYQQALGQGPQFIFQYYREEENGRGNFPPRFSGLQFPNYSSELNVNALELDDSALYLCASSSLGQGARWGVENQYFGPGTRLLVL.

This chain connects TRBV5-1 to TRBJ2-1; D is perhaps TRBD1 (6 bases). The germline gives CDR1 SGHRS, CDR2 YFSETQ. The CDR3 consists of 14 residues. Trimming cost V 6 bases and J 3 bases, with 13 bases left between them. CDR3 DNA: TGCGCCAGCACCGCTCTGACAGGCTACAATGAGCAGTTCTTC. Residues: CASTALTGYNEQFF.

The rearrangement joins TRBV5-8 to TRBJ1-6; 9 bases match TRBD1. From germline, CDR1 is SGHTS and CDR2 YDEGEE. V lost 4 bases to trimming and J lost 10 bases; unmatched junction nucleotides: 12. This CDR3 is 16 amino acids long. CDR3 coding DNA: TGTGCCAGCAGCGCGACGGGACAGGGTTTCGGGTCACCCCTCCACTTT. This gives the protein CASSATGQGFGSPLHF.

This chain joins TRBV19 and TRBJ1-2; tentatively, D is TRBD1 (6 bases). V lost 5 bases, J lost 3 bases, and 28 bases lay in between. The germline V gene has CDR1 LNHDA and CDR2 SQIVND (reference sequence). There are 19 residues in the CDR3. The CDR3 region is CASSYLGYGTPSYDYGYTF. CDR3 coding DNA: TGTGCCAGTAGTTATTTAGGTTATGGGACACCATCTTATGACTATGGCTACACCTTC.